Presented here are 22 T cell receptor beta chains from one specimen sequenced in a study of blood T cell repertoires in COVID-19. Profiled with immunoSEQ multiplex PCR; TCRdb holds only in-frame clones, not every one. In the table there are about 260,000 clones, under 90% of which are singletons. Sequenced material: peripheral blood. All receptors derive from a man aged 55-75 years with acute or convalescent COVID-19.

The chain is built from TRBV6-5 and TRBJ2-7; D may be TRBD2 (7 bases). Germline V CDR1 and CDR2: MNHEY, SVGAGI. V was trimmed by 6 bases and J by 3 bases, leaving 15 bases between them. The CDR3 loop spans 14 amino acids. DNA for the CDR3: TGTGCCAGCAGGGGCGGGGGCCGGAACTACGAGCAGTACTTC. Its protein is CASRGGGRNYEQYF.

V and J are TRBV2 and TRBJ2-1; D might be TRBD2 (5 bases). CDR1 SNHLY and CDR2 FYNNEI come from the germline V gene. Trimming removed 5 bases at V and 1 base at J, with 15 bases between. This CDR3 comprises 16 residues. The CDR3: CASSTGGAGSYNEQFF. DNA for the CDR3: TGTGCCAGCAGTACGGGCGGTGCGGGTTCCTACAATGAGCAGTTCTTC.

The rearrangement links TRBV7-2 to TRBJ2-1, with TRBD2 matching over 9 bases. Germline V gene sequence: CDR1 SGHTA, CDR2 FQGNSA. The CDR3 runs to 15 residues. V shed 4 bases and J 3 bases; nucleotides not matched to a gene: 4. The CDR3 protein is CASSSSGVVYNEQFF. The CDR3, as DNA: TGTGCCAGCAGCTCTAGCGGGGTCGTCTACAATGAGCAGTTCTTC. Looking up the rest from reference TRBV7-2 and TRBJ2-1 gives the full variable domain: GAGVSQSPSNKVTEKGKDVELRCDPISGHTALYWYRQSLGQGLEFLIYFQGNSAPDKSGLPSDRFSAERTGGSVSTLTIQRTQQEDSAVYLCASSSSGVVYNEQFFGPGTRLTVL.

The V gene is TRBV29-1, the J gene TRBJ2-7; 7 nucleotides align to TRBD2. The V and J ends lost 7 bases and 1 base, in that order; junction bases with no gene match: 19. Germline V gene lookup returns CDR1 SQVTM and CDR2 ANQGSEA. The length of the CDR3 is 17 residues. The CDR3 DNA is TGCAGCGCTCCCGTCGGGGGGTACAAGTACCCGTCCTACGAGCAGTACTTC. Protein product: CSAPVGGYKYPSYEQYF.

V usage is TRBV9 and J usage is TRBJ1-2; 8 bases map to TRBD1. V gave up 3 bases and J gave up 2 bases; unmatched junction bases: 3. This CDR3 has 14 residues. Per germline, CDR1 SGDLS and CDR2 YYNGEE. The CDR3 coding sequence is TGTGCCAGCAGCGCATACAGGGGGAACTATGGCTACACCTTC. It encodes CASSAYRGNYGYTF.

This chain links TRBV28 with TRBJ2-7; D is ambiguous. Germline loops: CDR1 MDHEN, CDR2 SYDVKM. The V end was cut by 6 bases, the J end by 3 bases, with 9 bases between. This CDR3 is 12 amino acids long. In DNA form, the CDR3 reads TGTGCCAGCAGCGCCAGCGTCTACGAGCAGTACTTC. Translated: CASSASVYEQYF.

V usage is TRBV28 and J usage is TRBJ1-5; tentatively, D is TRBD1 (5 bases). Germline values: CDR1 MDHEN, CDR2 SYDVKM. The CDR3 contains 11 residues. The ends were cut back, 9 bases at V and 5 bases at J, with 8 bases in the middle. The CDR3 DNA reads as TGTGCCAGTGGGGCCTATCAGCCCCAGCATTTT. Translation gives CASGAYQPQHF.

The chain uses TRBV6-2 or TRBV6-3 and TRBJ2-7, with 12 bases lining up with TRBD1. Per germline, CDR1 MNHEY and CDR2 SVGEGT. CDR3 length: 14 amino acids. V lost 2 bases and J lost 6; bases outside the gene matches: 2. The CDR3 DNA sequence: TGTGCCAGCAGTTACAGGGACAGGGGGCTCGAGCAGTACTTC. As protein: CASSYRDRGLEQYF.

The chain carries TRBV7-2 and TRBJ1-4; 7 bases match TRBD1. The CDR3 has 13 residues. CDR1 is SGHTA, CDR2 FQGNSA, per germline. V dropped 5 bases and J dropped 14; count of bases not matched to a gene: 11. CDR3 loop: CASSLDRDEWLFF. The CDR3 region has the DNA TGTGCCAGCAGCCTCGACAGGGATGAATGGCTGTTTTTT.

The chain employs TRBV7-8 and TRBJ1-1; D call uncertain. CDR3 length: 16 residues. V lost 1 base, J lost 1 base, and 13 bases lay in between. CDR1 SGHVS and CDR2 FQNEAQ come from the germline V gene. DNA for the CDR3: TGTGCCAGCAGCTTAGTTCGACTGACTGCGAACACTGAAGCTTTCTTT. Protein product: CASSLVRLTANTEAFF.

This chain connects TRBV6-4 to TRBJ2-7, with no clear D. The CDR3 covers 15 residues. Per the germline V gene, CDR1 is MRHNA and CDR2 is SNTAGT. V lost 0 bases, J lost 2 bases, and 11 bases lay in between. The CDR3 loop is CASSDSRSRTYEQYF. The CDR3, as DNA: TGTGCCAGCAGTGACTCGAGGTCTCGCACCTACGAGCAGTACTTC.

Details on this clone: The same CDR3 is also encoded by other DNA sequences in this sample. V and J are TRBV11-3 and TRBJ2-2; TRBD1 agrees at 7 bases. Germline V gives CDR1 SGHNT, CDR2 YENEEA. The CDR3 runs 14 residues. After removal of 5 bases from V and 5 bases from J, the junction contained 5 bases not matched to a gene. CDR3 DNA sequence: TGTGCCAGCAGCCCTAGGACAGGAACCGGGGAGCTGTTTTTT. The encoded protein is CASSPRTGTGELFF.

This chain connects TRBV6-1 to TRBJ1-2, with a tentative D call TRBD1 (6 bases). CDR3 length equals 16 residues. The germline V gene encodes CDR1 MNHNS and CDR2 SASEGT. V lost 4 bases, J lost 0 bases, and 15 bases lay in between. CDR3 sequence reads: CASSVRTALSNYGYTF. In DNA, the CDR3 is TGTGCCAGCAGTGTCCGGACAGCACTATCTAACTATGGCTACACCTTC.

The J gene is TRBJ1-1, the V gene TRBV5-1; D is unclear. The CDR3 covers 13 residues. CDR1 is SGHRS, CDR2 YFSETQ, per germline. V was cut by 1 base and J by 1 base, with 5 bases left in between. The CDR3 DNA follows: TGCGCCAGCAGCTTGTGGCAGAACACTGAAGCTTTCTTT. This translates into CASSLWQNTEAFF.

The chain uses TRBV4-1 and TRBJ1-4; a weak D match, TRBD1 (6 bases). V dropped 0 bases and J dropped 14 bases, with 13 bases sitting between them. Germline CDR1 is MGHRA and CDR2 is YSYEKL. This CDR3 is 13 amino acids long. CDR3 amino acids: CASSQDPDRYLFF. The CDR3, as DNA: TGCGCCAGCAGCCAAGATCCCGACAGGTACCTGTTTTTT.

The chain links TRBV27 to TRBJ1-2, with D possibly matching TRBD1 (6 bases). The CDR3 covers 15 residues. The ends were cut back, 5 bases at V and 0 bases at J, with 13 bases in the middle. CDR1 is MNHEY and CDR2 is SMNVEV in the germline V gene (reference sequence). The CDR3 DNA reads TGTGCCAGCAGTGGCTTCAGGGGCGCTAACTATGGCTACACCTTC. Protein sequence: CASSGFRGANYGYTF.

This clone was detected once. The chain carries TRBV19 and TRBJ1-1, with a tentative D call TRBD1 (5 bases). The length of the CDR3 is 15 residues. Germline V gene lookup returns CDR1 LNHDA and CDR2 SQIVND (reference sequence). The V gene lost 3 bases and the J gene lost 5 bases, with 16 bases spanning the gap. The CDR3 region is CASSIGGVGLTEAFF. As DNA, the CDR3 is TGTGCCAGTAGTATTGGAGGGGTTGGTTTGACTGAAGCTTTCTTT.

The chain recombines TRBV7-8 with TRBJ2-7; the match to TRBD1 covers 10 bases. This CDR3 region has 17 residues. Germline V gives CDR1 SGHVS, CDR2 FQNEAQ. Losses at the gene ends were 3 bases for V and 5 bases for J; bases not matched to a gene: 13. This CDR3 reads CASSFDRGRTGFHEQYF. The CDR3 DNA reads as TGTGCCAGCAGCTTCGACAGGGGGCGTACTGGCTTCCACGAGCAGTACTTC.

V and J are TRBV3-1 (or the pseudogene TRBV3-2) and TRBJ1-1, with D maybe TRBD1 (6 bases). This CDR3 is 15 amino acids long. Germline CDR1 and CDR2: LGHDT and YNNKEL (reference sequence). Trimming took off 1 base at V and 0 bases at J, with 9 bases between the two ends. CDR3 region: CASSQGGGMNTEAFF. As DNA, the CDR3 is TGTGCCAGCAGCCAAGGAGGGGGAATGAACACTGAAGCTTTCTTT.

The V and J genes are TRBV11-2 and TRBJ1-1; D ambiguous. V was clipped by 5 bases and J by 11 bases, with 15 bases between them. Germline V gene sequence: CDR1 SGHAT, CDR2 FQNNGV. This CDR3 is 12 amino acids long. CDR3 DNA sequence: TGTGCCAGCAGCGTCGGGAGGGCTAGGGCTTTCTTT. Residues: CASSVGRARAFF.

The V and J genes are TRBV7-2 and TRBJ2-1; weak D call: TRBD2 (6 bases). V shed 5 bases and J shed 0 bases, with 20 bases lying between them. This CDR3 contains 18 residues. Germline V lookup: CDR1 SGHTA, CDR2 FQGNSA. The CDR3 spells CASSPHLSGRSSYNEQFF. CDR3 nucleotide sequence: TGTGCCAGCAGCCCCCACCTCAGCGGGCGGAGCTCCTACAATGAGCAGTTCTTC. Using reference TRBV7-2 and TRBJ2-1 for the parts outside the CDR3, the full variable domain is GAGVSQSPSNKVTEKGKDVELRCDPISGHTALYWYRQSLGQGLEFLIYFQGNSAPDKSGLPSDRFSAERTGGSVSTLTIQRTQQEDSAVYLCASSPHLSGRSSYNEQFFGPGTRLTVL.

In nucleotides, the CDR3 is TGTGCCAGCAGCTTGCGGCAGGGATGGAATTCACCCCTCCACTTT. Protein sequence: CASSLRQGWNSPLHF. The V call is TRBV7-2, the J call TRBJ1-6; D possibly corresponds to TRBD1 (5 bases). Germline CDR1 and CDR2: SGHTA and FQGNSA. Trimming cost V 3 bases and J 7 bases, with 13 bases left between them. The CDR3 is made up of 15 amino acids.